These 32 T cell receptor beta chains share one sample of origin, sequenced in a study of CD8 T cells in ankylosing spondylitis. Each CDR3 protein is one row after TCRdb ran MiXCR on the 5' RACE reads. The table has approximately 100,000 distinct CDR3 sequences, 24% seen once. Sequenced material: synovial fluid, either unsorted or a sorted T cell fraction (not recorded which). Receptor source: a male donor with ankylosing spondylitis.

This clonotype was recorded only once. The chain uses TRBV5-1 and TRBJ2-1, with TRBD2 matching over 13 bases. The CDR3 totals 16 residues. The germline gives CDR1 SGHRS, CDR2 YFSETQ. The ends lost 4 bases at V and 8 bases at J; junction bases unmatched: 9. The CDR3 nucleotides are TGCGCCAGCAGCCAAACTCGACTAGCGGGAGGTCATGAGCAGTTCTTC. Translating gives CASSQTRLAGGHEQFF.

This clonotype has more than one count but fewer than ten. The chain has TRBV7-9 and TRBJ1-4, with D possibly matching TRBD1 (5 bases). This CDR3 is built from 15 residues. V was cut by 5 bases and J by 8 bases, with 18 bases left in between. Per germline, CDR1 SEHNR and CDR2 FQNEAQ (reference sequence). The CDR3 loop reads CASSTTDSLGEKLFF. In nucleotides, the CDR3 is TGTGCCAGCAGCACCACTGACAGTCTGGGCGAAAAACTGTTTTTT.

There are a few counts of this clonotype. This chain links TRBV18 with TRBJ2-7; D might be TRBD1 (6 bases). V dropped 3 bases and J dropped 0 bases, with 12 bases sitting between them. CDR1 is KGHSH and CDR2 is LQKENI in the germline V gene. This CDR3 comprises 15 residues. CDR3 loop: CASSPQGHSSYEQYF. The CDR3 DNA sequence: TGTGCCAGCTCACCGCAGGGACACAGCTCCTACGAGCAGTACTTC.

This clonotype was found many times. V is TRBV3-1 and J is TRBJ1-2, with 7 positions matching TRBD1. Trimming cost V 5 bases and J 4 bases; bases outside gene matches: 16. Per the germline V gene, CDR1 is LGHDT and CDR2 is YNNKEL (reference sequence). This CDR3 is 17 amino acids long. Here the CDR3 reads CASSSMTGKRSGYGYTF. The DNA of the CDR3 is TGTGCCAGCAGCTCCATGACAGGGAAGAGGAGCGGCTATGGCTACACCTTC.

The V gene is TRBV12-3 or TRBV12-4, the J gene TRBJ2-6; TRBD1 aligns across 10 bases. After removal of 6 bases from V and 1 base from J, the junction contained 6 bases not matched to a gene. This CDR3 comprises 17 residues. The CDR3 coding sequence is TGTGCCAGCAGCCCGGGACAGGGGATTTCTGGGGCCAACGTCCTGACTTTC. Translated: CASSPGQGISGANVLTF.

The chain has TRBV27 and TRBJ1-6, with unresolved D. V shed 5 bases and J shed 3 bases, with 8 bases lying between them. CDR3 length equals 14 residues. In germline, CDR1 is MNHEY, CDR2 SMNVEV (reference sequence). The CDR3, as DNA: TGTGCCAGCAGTGTGACACGCTATAATTCACCCCTCCACTTT. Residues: CASSVTRYNSPLHF.

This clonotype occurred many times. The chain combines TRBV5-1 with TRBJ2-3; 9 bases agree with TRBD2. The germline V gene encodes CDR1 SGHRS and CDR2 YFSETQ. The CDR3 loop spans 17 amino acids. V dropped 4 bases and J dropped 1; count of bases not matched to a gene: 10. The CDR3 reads CASSAMPGLAGTDTQYF. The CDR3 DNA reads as TGCGCCAGCAGCGCCATGCCGGGACTAGCAGGCACAGATACGCAGTATTTT.

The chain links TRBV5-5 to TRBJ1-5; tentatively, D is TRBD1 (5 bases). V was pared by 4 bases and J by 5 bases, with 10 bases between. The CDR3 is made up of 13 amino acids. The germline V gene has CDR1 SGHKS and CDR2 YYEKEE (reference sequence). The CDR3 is CASSVTEDQPQHF. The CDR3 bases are TGTGCCAGCAGCGTGACAGAGGATCAGCCCCAGCATTTT.

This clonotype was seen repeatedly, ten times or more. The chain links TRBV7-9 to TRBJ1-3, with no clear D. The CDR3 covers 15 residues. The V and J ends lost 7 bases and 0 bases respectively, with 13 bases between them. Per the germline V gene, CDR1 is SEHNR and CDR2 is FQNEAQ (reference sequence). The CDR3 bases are TGTGCCAGCAACCCCCGGACCGTCTCTGGAAACACCATATATTTT. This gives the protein CASNPRTVSGNTIYF.

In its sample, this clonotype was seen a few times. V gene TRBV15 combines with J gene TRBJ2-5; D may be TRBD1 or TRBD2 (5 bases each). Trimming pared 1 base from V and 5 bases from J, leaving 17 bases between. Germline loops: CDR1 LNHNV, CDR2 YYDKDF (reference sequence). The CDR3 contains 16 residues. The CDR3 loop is CATSRGRPSGLETQYF. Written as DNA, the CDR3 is TGTGCCACCAGCAGAGGACGACCATCGGGGCTTGAGACCCAGTACTTC.

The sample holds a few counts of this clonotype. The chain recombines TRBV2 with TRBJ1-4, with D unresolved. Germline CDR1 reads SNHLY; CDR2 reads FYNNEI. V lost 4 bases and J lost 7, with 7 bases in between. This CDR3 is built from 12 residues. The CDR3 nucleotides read TGTGCCAGCAGTGGCGGGCCTGAAAAACTGTTTTTT. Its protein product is CASSGGPEKLFF.

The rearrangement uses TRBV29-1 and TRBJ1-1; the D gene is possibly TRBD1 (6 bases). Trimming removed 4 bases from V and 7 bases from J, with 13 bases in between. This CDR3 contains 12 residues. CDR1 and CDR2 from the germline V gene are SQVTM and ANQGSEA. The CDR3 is CSVATGTFEAFF. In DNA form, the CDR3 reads TGCAGCGTTGCTACAGGGACTTTTGAAGCTTTCTTT.

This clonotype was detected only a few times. In DNA form, the CDR3 reads TGTGCCAGCAGCCTTACTAGCGCCACAGATACGCAGTATTTT. This gives the protein CASSLTSATDTQYF. This sequence joins TRBV3-1 and TRBJ2-3, with 7 bases aligning to TRBD2. The germline V gene has CDR1 LGHDT and CDR2 YNNKEL (reference sequence). With V trimmed by 4 bases and J by 2 bases, 3 bases remained unmatched. The CDR3 covers 14 residues.

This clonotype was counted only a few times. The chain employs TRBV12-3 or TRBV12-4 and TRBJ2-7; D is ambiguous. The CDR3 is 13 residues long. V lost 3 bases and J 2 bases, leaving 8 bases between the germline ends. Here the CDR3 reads CASSLGETYEQYF. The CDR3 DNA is TGTGCCAGCAGTTTGGGTGAAACCTACGAGCAGTACTTC.

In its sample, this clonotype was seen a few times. CDR3 nucleotide sequence: TGTGCCACCAGTGATTGGGCTAGCGGGGGTGGTGAGCAGTTCTTC. Translating it yields CATSDWASGGGEQFF. The gene calls are TRBV24-1 and TRBJ2-1, with TRBD2 identical over 10 bases. Germline CDR1 KGHDR, CDR2 SFDVKD. Trimming took 2 bases from V and 9 from J; bases not matched to a gene: 6. The CDR3 is made up of 15 amino acids.

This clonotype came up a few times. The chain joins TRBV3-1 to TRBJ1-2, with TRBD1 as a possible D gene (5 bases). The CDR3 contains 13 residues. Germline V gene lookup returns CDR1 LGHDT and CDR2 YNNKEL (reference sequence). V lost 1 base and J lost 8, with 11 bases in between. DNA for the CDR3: TGTGCCAGCAGCCAAGTCGGGACCGGCGGCTACACCTTC. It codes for CASSQVGTGGYTF. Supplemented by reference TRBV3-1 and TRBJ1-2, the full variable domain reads DTAVSQTPKYLVTQMGNDKSIKCEQNLGHDTMYWYKQDSKKFLKIMFSYNNKELIINETVPNRFSPKSPDKAHLNLHINSLELGDSAVYFCASSQVGTGGYTFGSGTRLTVV.

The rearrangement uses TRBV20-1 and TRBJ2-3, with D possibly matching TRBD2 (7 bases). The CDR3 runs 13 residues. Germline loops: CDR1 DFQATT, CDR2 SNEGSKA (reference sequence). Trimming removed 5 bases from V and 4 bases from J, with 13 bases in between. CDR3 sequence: CSAGWEGADTQYF. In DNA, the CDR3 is TGCAGTGCTGGGTGGGAGGGGGCAGATACGCAGTATTTT.

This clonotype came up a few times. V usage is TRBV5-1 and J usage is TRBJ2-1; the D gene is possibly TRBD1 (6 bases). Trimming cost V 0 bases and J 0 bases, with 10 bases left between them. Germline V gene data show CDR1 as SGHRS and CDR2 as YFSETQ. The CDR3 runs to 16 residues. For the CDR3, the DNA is TGCGCCAGCAGCTTGGTCGGGGACAACTCCTACAATGAGCAGTTCTTC. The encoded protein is CASSLVGDNSYNEQFF. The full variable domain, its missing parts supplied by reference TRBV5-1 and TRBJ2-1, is KAGVTQTPRYLIKTRGQQVTLSCSPISGHRSVSWYQQTPGQGLQFLFEYFSETQRNKGNFPGRFSGRQFSNSRSEMNVSTLELGDSALYLCASSLVGDNSYNEQFFGPGTRLTVL.

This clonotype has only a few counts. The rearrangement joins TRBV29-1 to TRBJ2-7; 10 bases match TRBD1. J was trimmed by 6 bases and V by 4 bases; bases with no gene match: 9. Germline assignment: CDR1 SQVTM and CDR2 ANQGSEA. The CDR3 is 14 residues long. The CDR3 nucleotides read TGCAGCGTTGTTTGGGACAGGGGTGGTAGCGAGCAGTACTTC. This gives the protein CSVVWDRGGSEQYF.

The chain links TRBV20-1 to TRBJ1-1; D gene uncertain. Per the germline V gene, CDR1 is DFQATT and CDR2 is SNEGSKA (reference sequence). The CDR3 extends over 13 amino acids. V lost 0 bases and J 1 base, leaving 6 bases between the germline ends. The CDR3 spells CSARERGNTEAFF. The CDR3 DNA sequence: TGCAGTGCTAGAGAACGGGGGAACACTGAAGCTTTCTTT.

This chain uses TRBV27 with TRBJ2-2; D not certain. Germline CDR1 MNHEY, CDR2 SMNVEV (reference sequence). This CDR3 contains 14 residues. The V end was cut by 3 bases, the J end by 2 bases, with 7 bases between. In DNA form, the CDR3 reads TGTGCCAGCAGTTTTGTACGAAACACCGGGGAGCTGTTTTTT. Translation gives CASSFVRNTGELFF.

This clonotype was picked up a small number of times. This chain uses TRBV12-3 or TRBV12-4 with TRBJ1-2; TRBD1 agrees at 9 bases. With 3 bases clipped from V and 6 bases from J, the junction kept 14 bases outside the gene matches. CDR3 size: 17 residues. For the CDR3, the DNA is TGTGCCAGCAGTTTGGTCCCTTCCGGGACAGGGACGAATGGCTACACCTTC. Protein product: CASSLVPSGTGTNGYTF.

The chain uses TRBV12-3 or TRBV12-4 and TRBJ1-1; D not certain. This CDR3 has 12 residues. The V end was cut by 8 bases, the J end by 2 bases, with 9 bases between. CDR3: CASCIYNTEAFF. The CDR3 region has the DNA TGTGCCAGCTGCATTTATAACACTGAAGCTTTCTTT.

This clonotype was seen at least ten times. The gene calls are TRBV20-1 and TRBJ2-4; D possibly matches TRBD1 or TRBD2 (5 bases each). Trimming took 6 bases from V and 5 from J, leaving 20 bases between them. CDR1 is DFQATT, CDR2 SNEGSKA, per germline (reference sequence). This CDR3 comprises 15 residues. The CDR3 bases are TGCAGTGCCCACCTCTTGTTGGGGGTGGAAAACATTCAGTACTTC. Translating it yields CSAHLLLGVENIQYF.

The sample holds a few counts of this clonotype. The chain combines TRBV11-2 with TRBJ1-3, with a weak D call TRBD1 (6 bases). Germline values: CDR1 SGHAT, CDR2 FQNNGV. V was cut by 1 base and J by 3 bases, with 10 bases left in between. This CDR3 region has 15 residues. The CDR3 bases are TGTGCCAGCAGCTTAGGGGGGCTGATTGGAAACACCATATATTTT. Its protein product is CASSLGGLIGNTIYF.

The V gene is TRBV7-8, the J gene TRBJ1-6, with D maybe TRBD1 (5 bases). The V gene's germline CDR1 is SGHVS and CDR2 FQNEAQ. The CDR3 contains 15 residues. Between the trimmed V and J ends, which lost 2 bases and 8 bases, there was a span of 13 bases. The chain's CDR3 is CASSLRRQGDSPLHF. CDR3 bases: TGTGCCAGCAGCTTAAGGAGGCAGGGAGATTCACCCCTCCACTTT. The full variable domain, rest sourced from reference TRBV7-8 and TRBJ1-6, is GAGVSQSPRYKVAKRGQDVALRCDPISGHVSLFWYQQALGQGPEFLTYFQNEAQLDKSGLPSDRFFAERPEGSVSTLKIQRTQQEDSAVYLCASSLRRQGDSPLHFGNGTRLTVT.

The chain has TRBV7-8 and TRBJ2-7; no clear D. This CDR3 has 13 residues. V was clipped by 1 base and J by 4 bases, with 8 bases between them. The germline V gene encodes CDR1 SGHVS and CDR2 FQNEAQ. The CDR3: CASSLGDWYEQYV. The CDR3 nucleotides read TGTGCCAGCAGCTTAGGCGACTGGTACGAGCAGTACGTC.

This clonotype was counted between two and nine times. The CDR3 nucleotides read TGTGCCAGCAGTTCCAGGATACCCGAGGGCGGGGAGCTGTTTTTT. This encodes CASSSRIPEGGELFF. The chain recombines TRBV12-3 or TRBV12-4 with TRBJ2-2; TRBD2 is a possible D gene (5 bases). V lost 4 bases to trimming and J lost 7 bases, with 16 bases between them. There are 15 residues in the CDR3.

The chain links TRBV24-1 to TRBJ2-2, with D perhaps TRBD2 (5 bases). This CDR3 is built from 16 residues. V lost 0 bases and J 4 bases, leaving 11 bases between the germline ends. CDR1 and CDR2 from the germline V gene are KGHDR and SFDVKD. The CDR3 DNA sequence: TGTGCCACCAGTGATTTGAGAACAGAGGGCACCGGGGAGCTGTTTTTT. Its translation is CATSDLRTEGTGELFF.

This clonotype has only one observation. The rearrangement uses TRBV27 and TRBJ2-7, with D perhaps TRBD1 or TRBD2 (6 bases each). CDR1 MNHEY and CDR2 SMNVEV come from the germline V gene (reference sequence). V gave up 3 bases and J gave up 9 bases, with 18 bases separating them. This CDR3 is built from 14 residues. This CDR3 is CASSLVWGAGGQYF. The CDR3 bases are TGTGCCAGCAGTTTGGTTTGGGGGGCCGGGGGGCAGTACTTC.

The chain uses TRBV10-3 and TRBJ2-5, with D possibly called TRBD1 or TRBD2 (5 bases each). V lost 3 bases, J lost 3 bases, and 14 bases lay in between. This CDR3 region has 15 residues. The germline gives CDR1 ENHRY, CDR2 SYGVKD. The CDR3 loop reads CAISDWGPEEETQYF. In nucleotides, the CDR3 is TGTGCCATCAGTGATTGGGGACCTGAGGAAGAGACCCAGTACTTC.

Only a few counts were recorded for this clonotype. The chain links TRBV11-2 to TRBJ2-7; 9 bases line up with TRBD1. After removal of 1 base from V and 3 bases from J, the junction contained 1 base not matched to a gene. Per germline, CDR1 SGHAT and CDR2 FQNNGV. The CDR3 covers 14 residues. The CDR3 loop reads CASSLAGQGYEQYV. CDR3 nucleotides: TGTGCCAGCAGCTTAGCGGGACAGGGCTACGAGCAGTACGTC.